The next 28 T cell receptor beta chains were all read from a single sample in a study of blood T cell repertoires in COVID-19. Repertoires were generated with immunoSEQ multiplex PCR, while TCRdb's copy carries only in-frame clones and drops some. The sample lists under 200,000 clones, 84% seen once, with around 2.9% in the top ten. Sample: PBMCs or T cells enriched from blood (not recorded which). These receptors all come from a woman aged 25-40 years who had been exposed to COVID-19.

The chain combines TRBV9 with TRBJ1-4; D may be TRBD1 (6 bases). Germline V gene data show CDR1 as SGDLS and CDR2 as YYNGEE. The CDR3 covers 15 residues. Deletions cut 0 bases from V and 5 bases from J, with 11 bases between. For the CDR3, the DNA is TGTGCCAGCAGCGTAGGGCAGGGGAACAATGAAAAACTGTTTTTT. It yields the protein CASSVGQGNNEKLFF.

V and J are TRBV7-2 and TRBJ2-3, with TRBD1 as a possible D gene (7 bases). The length of the CDR3 is 16 residues. V shed 2 bases and J shed 1 base, with 13 bases lying between them. Germline assignment: CDR1 SGHTA and CDR2 FQGNSA. The CDR3 spells CASSLISRGGTDTQYF. The CDR3, as DNA: TGTGCCAGCAGCTTAATTTCCAGGGGGGGCACAGATACGCAGTATTTT.

The gene calls are TRBV2 and TRBJ2-1, with a tentative D call TRBD2 (7 bases). CDR1 and CDR2 (germline): SNHLY, FYNNEI. CDR3 length: 15 residues. Trimming took off 6 bases at V and 6 bases at J, with 18 bases between the two ends. CDR3 coding DNA: TGTGCCAGCAGCCTTCGGGCAGGGGAGGGCAATGAGCAGTTCTTC. This translates into CASSLRAGEGNEQFF.

The chain uses TRBV5-1 and TRBJ2-5; D is unclear. Trimming took 0 bases from V and 3 from J, leaving 15 bases between them. Per germline, CDR1 SGHRS and CDR2 YFSETQ. This CDR3 is built from 16 residues. The CDR3 loop is CASSLGTEKLKETQYF. In DNA, the CDR3 is TGCGCCAGCAGCTTGGGAACAGAGAAACTGAAAGAGACCCAGTACTTC.

The chain has TRBV2 and TRBJ1-5; D is unclear. Germline-derived CDR1 and CDR2 are SNHLY and FYNNEI. V gave up 3 bases and J gave up 1 base, with 10 bases separating them. This CDR3 has 15 residues. CDR3: CASSDEGDSNQPQHF. DNA of the CDR3: TGTGCCAGCAGTGATGAGGGTGACAGCAATCAGCCCCAGCATTTT.

The chain has TRBV6-5 and TRBJ1-1; TRBD1 might be the D (5 bases). Deletions cut 2 bases from V and 3 bases from J, with 13 bases between. The CDR3 spans 15 residues. Germline V gene lookup returns CDR1 MNHEY and CDR2 SVGAGI. The CDR3 loop is CASSYAPGGDTEAFF. The CDR3, as DNA: TGTGCCAGCAGTTACGCGCCAGGAGGGGACACTGAAGCTTTCTTT.

The chain uses TRBV18 and TRBJ1-1; 7 bases are shared with TRBD1. The CDR3 is 19 amino acids. The V and J ends lost 6 bases and 0 bases, in that order; junction bases with no gene match: 19. CDR1 and CDR2 (germline): KGHSH, LQKENI. This chain's CDR3 is CASSLRTGPIPFMNTEAFF. The CDR3 nucleotides read TGTGCCAGCTCGCTTCGGACAGGACCCATCCCTTTTATGAACACTGAAGCTTTCTTT.

This sequence joins TRBV24-1 and TRBJ2-7, with 8 bases fitting TRBD1. In germline, CDR1 is KGHDR, CDR2 SFDVKD. This CDR3 contains 15 residues. J gave up 2 bases and V 9 bases, and 11 bases lay outside the gene matches. Here the CDR3 DNA reads TGTGCCACCTCGGACAGGGAAGTTCATGCCTACGAGCAGTACTTC. It translates to CATSDREVHAYEQYF.

This chain links TRBV5-4 with TRBJ1-2; D not certain. This CDR3 contains 16 residues. Germline V CDR1 and CDR2: SGHNT, YYREEE (reference sequence). V shed 6 bases and J shed 6 bases, with 24 bases lying between them. The CDR3 region is CASIPLPWVRPDGYTF. Here the CDR3 DNA reads TGTGCCAGCATCCCCCTCCCCTGGGTCAGGCCAGATGGCTACACCTTC.

The chain has TRBV2 and TRBJ1-2; 7 bases align to TRBD1. The length of the CDR3 is 14 residues. Losses at the gene ends were 8 bases for V and 8 bases for J; bases not matched to a gene: 14. Germline V gene sequence: CDR1 SNHLY, CDR2 FYNNEI. CDR3 in amino acids: CASAPSRQGGGYTF. The CDR3 DNA is TGTGCCAGCGCCCCATCCCGACAGGGAGGAGGCTACACCTTC.

This clone was recorded once. The chain combines TRBV11-3 with TRBJ2-7; perhaps TRBD2 as D (5 bases). Germline CDR1 SGHNT, CDR2 YENEEA. V was pared by 2 bases and J by 2 bases, with 19 bases between. This CDR3 region has 17 residues. CDR3 region: CASSLRASRCVAYEQYF. The DNA of the CDR3 is TGTGCCAGCAGCTTAAGGGCTAGCCGTTGCGTTGCCTACGAGCAGTACTTC.

This clone was seen at least ten times. The V call is TRBV5-1, the J call TRBJ2-2; TRBD2 matches 13 bases. The CDR3 runs 16 residues. Germline CDR1 is SGHRS and CDR2 is YFSETQ. V shed 4 bases, J shed 4 bases, and the junction held 4 bases outside the gene matches. As DNA, the CDR3 is TGCGCCAGCAGCGGGGGACTAGCGGGGATCACCGGGGAGCTGTTTTTT. It codes for CASSGGLAGITGELFF. The complete variable domain, with remaining parts taken from reference TRBV5-1 and TRBJ2-2, reads KAGVTQTPRYLIKTRGQQVTLSCSPISGHRSVSWYQQTPGQGLQFLFEYFSETQRNKGNFPGRFSGRQFSNSRSEMNVSTLELGDSALYLCASSGGLAGITGELFFGEGSRLTVL.

This clone was observed once. J is TRBJ2-5 and V is TRBV29-1; the match to TRBD2 covers 13 bases. Germline V lookup: CDR1 SQVTM, CDR2 ANQGSEA. This CDR3 region has 13 residues. The junction had 2 bases not matched to a gene; V was cut back by 6 bases and J by 4 bases. CDR3 coding DNA: TGCAGCGTCGGGACTAGCGGGGTAGAGACCCAGTACTTC. Translation: CSVGTSGVETQYF.

The genes are TRBV12-3 or TRBV12-4 and TRBJ2-2; D call uncertain. Trimming stripped 5 bases from V and 7 bases from J, with 8 bases between. The CDR3 sequence is 12 residues long. CDR3 protein: CASSPLLGELFF. The CDR3 bases are TGTGCCAGCAGTCCCCTCCTCGGGGAGCTGTTTTTT.

V gene TRBV19 combines with J gene TRBJ1-1; possible D gene TRBD1, 5 bases. V lost 5 bases, J lost 2 bases, and 15 bases lay in between. The CDR3 runs to 15 residues. Germline loops: CDR1 LNHDA, CDR2 SQIVND (reference sequence). The CDR3 protein is CASSGVTDRNTEAFF. CDR3 bases: TGTGCCAGTAGTGGGGTGACTGACAGAAACACTGAAGCTTTCTTT.

The chain is built from TRBV2 and TRBJ1-2; D uncertain. With 5 bases removed from V and 4 bases from J, the gap between germline ends came to 14 bases. CDR3 length: 14 amino acids. Germline loops: CDR1 SNHLY, CDR2 FYNNEI. The CDR3 DNA sequence: TGTGCCAGCAGTCTTTCGTCCCTCAGCTATGGCTACACCTTC. Amino acids: CASSLSSLSYGYTF.

This clone was observed a single time. This chain joins TRBV10-3 and TRBJ2-5; D possibly corresponds to TRBD2 (6 bases). This CDR3 region has 14 residues. Trimming shortened V by 8 bases and J by 3 bases, and 16 bases separated the two germline ends. Looked up from germline, CDR1 is ENHRY and CDR2 is SYGVKD. Here the CDR3 DNA reads TGTGCCATCGGTCGGCGGGGTAAAGAAGAGACCCAGTACTTC. Its translation is CAIGRRGKEETQYF.

The V gene is TRBV7-8, the J gene TRBJ2-5; D gene uncertain. The V gene lost 1 base and the J gene lost 5 bases, with 8 bases spanning the gap. This CDR3 has 13 residues. Germline V gene sequence: CDR1 SGHVS, CDR2 FQNEAQ. The CDR3 DNA reads as TGTGCCAGCAGCTTAGTATCTATCGAGACCCAGTACTTC. Translated, it gives CASSLVSIETQYF.

The chain carries TRBV7-2 and TRBJ2-3, with a possible D match to TRBD2 (6 bases). There are 16 residues in the CDR3. V was trimmed by 1 base and J by 0 bases, leaving 11 bases between them. Germline CDR1 is SGHTA and CDR2 is FQGNSA. The CDR3 nucleotides are TGTGCCAGCAGCTTAGGGGCTAGCGCAAGCACAGATACGCAGTATTTT. It translates to CASSLGASASTDTQYF.

This chain connects TRBV13 to TRBJ1-1; 8 nucleotides agree with TRBD1. Germline V gives CDR1 PRHDT, CDR2 FYEKMQ (reference sequence). The trim removed 3 bases at V and 5 bases at J, leaving 5 bases unmatched. CDR3 length: 14 residues. This CDR3 reads CASSFGQGGTEAFF. CDR3 in DNA: TGTGCCAGCAGCTTCGGACAGGGAGGAACTGAAGCTTTCTTT. The whole variable domain, remainder taken from reference TRBV13 and TRBJ1-1, is AAGVIQSPRHLIKEKRETATLKCYPIPRHDTVYWYQQGPGQDPQFLISFYEKMQSDKGSIPDRFSAQQFSDYHSELNMSSLELGDSALYFCASSFGQGGTEAFFGQGTRLTVV.

The V gene is TRBV6-5, the J gene TRBJ1-1; D unresolved. CDR1 is MNHEY and CDR2 is SVGAGI in the germline V gene. Trimming cost V 7 bases and J 1 base, with 4 bases left between them. There are 11 residues in the CDR3. The CDR3 sequence: CASKQNTEAFF. The CDR3 DNA reads TGTGCCAGCAAGCAGAACACTGAAGCTTTCTTT.

This chain links TRBV10-3 with TRBJ2-3; 8 bases align to TRBD2. Germline values: CDR1 ENHRY, CDR2 SYGVKD. The CDR3 contains 14 residues. V was clipped by 10 bases and J by 0 bases; unmatched bases: 6. The CDR3 spells CATNSGGSTDTQYF. CDR3 coding DNA: TGTGCCACCAACTCGGGAGGGAGCACAGATACGCAGTATTTT.

This clone was picked up one time. V and J are TRBV7-3 and TRBJ2-1, with D tentatively TRBD1 (5 bases). Looked up from germline, CDR1 is SGHTA and CDR2 is FQGTGA. CDR3 length equals 12 residues. V was cut by 4 bases and J by 9 bases, with 10 bases left in between. DNA of the CDR3: TGTGCCAGCAGCTACCAGGGAACTGAGCAGTTCTTC. The encoded protein is CASSYQGTEQFF.

This sequence joins TRBV29-1 and TRBJ1-2; the D is unclear. Between the trimmed V and J ends, which lost 6 bases and 1 base, there was a span of 15 bases. The CDR3 has 14 amino acids. CDR1 and CDR2 (germline): SQVTM, ANQGSEA. Here the CDR3 DNA reads TGCAGCGTCCCCGGGGAGGGCGATAACTATGGCTACACCTTC. Translation gives CSVPGEGDNYGYTF.

The chain uses TRBV3-1 (or the pseudogene TRBV3-2) and TRBJ1-1, with D unresolved. Germline V gene lookup returns CDR1 LGHDT and CDR2 YNNKEL (reference sequence). Trimming removed 3 bases from V and 5 bases from J, with 7 bases in between. The length of the CDR3 is 12 residues. DNA for the CDR3: TGTGCCAGCAGCCAGTCTTCGACTGAAGCTTTCTTT. It yields the protein CASSQSSTEAFF.

V usage is TRBV5-1 and J usage is TRBJ1-1; the D is unclear. The germline gives CDR1 SGHRS, CDR2 YFSETQ. The V end lost 2 bases, the J end lost 0 bases, and 5 bases lay between the germline ends. The CDR3 is 13 residues long. The CDR3: CASSFRLNTEAFF. CDR3 nucleotides: TGCGCCAGCAGCTTCAGGTTGAACACTGAAGCTTTCTTT.

The chain carries TRBV19 and TRBJ1-2; TRBD1 matches at 9 bases. V shed 2 bases and J 4 bases; nucleotides not matched to a gene: 5. This CDR3 comprises 15 residues. From germline, CDR1 is LNHDA and CDR2 SQIVND (reference sequence). For the CDR3, the DNA is TGTGCCAGTAGTATATGGGGACAGGGAGCCTATGGCTACACCTTC. Translated: CASSIWGQGAYGYTF.

The chain recombines TRBV2 with TRBJ1-2, with D tentatively TRBD1 (5 bases). Germline-derived CDR1 and CDR2 are SNHLY and FYNNEI. Trimming pared 5 bases from V and 8 bases from J, leaving 12 bases between. The CDR3 spans 12 residues. The DNA for the CDR3 is TGTGCCAGCAGTCGAGGGACTGGGGGCTACACCTTC. As protein: CASSRGTGGYTF.